This entry lists 28 T cell receptor beta chains sequenced from one sample in a study of cytomegalovirus exposure and HLA in healthy donors. Researchers ran the PCR with 60 Vbeta and 13 Jbeta primers. Assay used: immunoSEQ multiplex PCR; TCRdb lists only in-frame clones, some missing. Of under 200,000 clones in the sample, 65% to 90% were seen once. Sequenced: PBMCs. The receptors were sampled from a woman between 25 and 40 years old in good health and CMV-seronegative.

On this clone: At the DNA level, this CDR3 is encoded by other sequences in the same sample as well. The V call is TRBV19, the J call TRBJ1-1, with D maybe TRBD1 (6 bases). The CDR3 is 17 residues long. Trimming took off 1 base at V and 7 bases at J, with 22 bases between the two ends. The germline gives CDR1 LNHDA, CDR2 SQIVND (reference sequence). The CDR3, as DNA: TGTGCCAGTAGTATAGCAGTAAGAAGTCGAGGGGACATTGAAGCTTTCTTT. Translation: CASSIAVRSRGDIEAFF.

The chain couples TRBV9 to TRBJ2-2, with TRBD1 identical over 10 bases. Unmatched junction bases numbered 3, after V lost 4 bases and J lost 3 bases. Germline V gives CDR1 SGDLS, CDR2 YYNGEE. The CDR3 spans 15 residues. In nucleotides, the CDR3 is TGTGCCAGCAGCTTCGGACAGGGGGACACCGGGGAGCTGTTTTTT. Translated: CASSFGQGDTGELFF. The complete variable domain, with remaining parts taken from reference TRBV9 and TRBJ2-2, reads DSGVTQTPKHLITATGQRVTLRCSPRSGDLSVYWYQQSLDQGLQFLIQYYNGEERAKGNILERFSAQQFPDLHSELNLSSLELGDSALYFCASSFGQGDTGELFFGEGSRLTVL.

This chain uses TRBV28 with TRBJ2-6; D not certain. Trimming shortened V by 3 bases and J by 1 base, and 7 bases separated the two germline ends. The CDR3 extends over 15 amino acids. Looked up from germline, CDR1 is MDHEN and CDR2 is SYDVKM. The chain's CDR3 is CASSFSGSGANVLTF. For the CDR3, the DNA is TGTGCCAGCAGTTTCTCAGGATCTGGGGCCAACGTCCTGACTTTC.

A few counts support this clone. The V gene is TRBV6-5, the J gene TRBJ2-2; the D is unclear. The CDR3 is 13 amino acids. V was shortened by 6 bases and J by 6 bases, with 11 bases between the two germline ends. Germline loops: CDR1 MNHEY, CDR2 SVGAGI. This CDR3 is CASRKGDSGELFF. As DNA, the CDR3 is TGTGCCAGCAGGAAAGGAGACTCCGGGGAGCTGTTTTTT.

The gene calls are TRBV27 and TRBJ1-5; TRBD1 is a possible D gene (5 bases). The CDR3 runs 14 residues. The germline V gene has CDR1 MNHEY and CDR2 SMNVEV (reference sequence). Trimming left V 6 bases short and J 6 bases short, with 15 bases between. The CDR3 DNA reads TGTGCCAGCAGCTGGGGAGGGCAGGGTCAGCCCCAGCATTTT. The encoded protein is CASSWGGQGQPQHF.

CDR3 nucleotides: TGTGCCAGCACCCCACAGGGCTCCTACAATGAGCAGTTCTTC. As protein: CASTPQGSYNEQFF. J is TRBJ2-1 and V is TRBV21-1; TRBD1 is taken as the D call from the table, unchecked against the DNA. TRBV21-1 is labeled a pseudogene. The CDR3 consists of 14 residues.

The V gene is TRBV27, the J gene TRBJ2-1, with 14 positions matching TRBD2. CDR3 length: 17 amino acids. Germline loops: CDR1 MNHEY, CDR2 SMNVEV (reference sequence). Trimming removed 3 bases from V and 4 bases from J; junction bases left unmatched: 5. DNA of the CDR3: TGTGCCAGCAGTTTCGGGACTAGCGGGGGCCCTTACAATGAGCAGTTCTTC. It translates to CASSFGTSGGPYNEQFF.

This clone has a single count. The J gene is TRBJ2-7, the V gene TRBV19, with D maybe TRBD1 (5 bases). Germline-derived CDR1 and CDR2 are LNHDA and SQIVND (reference sequence). The CDR3 has 13 amino acids. V shed 6 bases and J shed 2 bases, with 11 bases lying between them. The CDR3 nucleotides are TGTGCCAGTAGCCGCGACAGCGCCTACGAGCAGTACTTC. It is translated as CASSRDSAYEQYF.

V usage is TRBV6-1 and J usage is TRBJ2-7; D not resolved. Deletions cut 5 bases from V and 1 base from J, with 12 bases between. The CDR3 loop spans 14 amino acids. The V gene's germline CDR1 is MNHNS and CDR2 SASEGT. The CDR3 bases are TGTGCCAGCAGTTCCCCGAGGCAGTCCTACGAGCAGTACTTC. This gives the protein CASSSPRQSYEQYF.

The gene calls are TRBV18 and TRBJ2-7; tentatively, D is TRBD2 (6 bases). Germline CDR1 is KGHSH and CDR2 is LQKENI. Trimming stripped 3 bases from V and 2 bases from J, with 14 bases between. The CDR3 consists of 15 residues. The CDR3 sequence: CASSPSLAGTYEQYF. The CDR3, as DNA: TGTGCCAGCTCACCTAGCTTGGCGGGAACCTACGAGCAGTACTTC.

The chain uses TRBV6-5 and TRBJ2-5, with 9 bases lining up with TRBD2. Looked up from germline, CDR1 is MNHEY and CDR2 is SVGAGI. This CDR3 contains 15 residues. V trimming: 0 bases; J trimming: 4 bases; junction bases outside the gene matches: 3. The CDR3 coding sequence is TGTGCCAGCAGTTACTCAGCGGGGGGCGGAGAGACCCAGTACTTC. This codes for CASSYSAGGGETQYF.

The V and J genes are TRBV27 and TRBJ2-3; no reliable D call. This CDR3 spans 13 amino acids. Germline lookup yields CDR1 MNHEY and CDR2 SMNVEV (reference sequence). V was clipped by 3 bases and J by 5 bases, with 9 bases between them. The CDR3 region has the DNA TGTGCCAGCAGTTTTTTAACTGGAGATACGCAGTATTTT. It specifies CASSFLTGDTQYF.

This clone appeared a few times. The chain joins TRBV6-5 to TRBJ2-5, with a weak D call TRBD2 (5 bases). This CDR3 has 14 amino acids. V lost 2 bases, J lost 1 base, and 8 bases lay in between. CDR1 and CDR2 from the germline V gene are MNHEY and SVGAGI. The CDR3 nucleotides read TGTGCCAGCAGTTACCTGAGCGGCCAAGAGACCCAGTACTTC. It is translated as CASSYLSGQETQYF.

In its sample, this clone was seen once. This sequence joins TRBV28 and TRBJ1-5, with TRBD1 as a possible D gene (5 bases). The germline V gene has CDR1 MDHEN and CDR2 SYDVKM. This CDR3 comprises 16 residues. V lost 4 bases, J lost 7 bases, and 20 bases lay in between. This CDR3 reads CASSSAGVEFDQPQHF. Written as DNA, the CDR3 is TGTGCCAGCAGTTCGGCGGGGGTTGAGTTCGACCAGCCCCAGCATTTT.

The chain joins TRBV11-2 to TRBJ2-1; TRBD2 matches at 8 bases. The V gene end was trimmed by 5 bases and the J gene end by 2 bases; junction bases not matched to a gene: 5. The CDR3 has 15 amino acids. Germline assignment: CDR1 SGHAT and CDR2 FQNNGV. This CDR3 is CASSQLAEAYNEQFF. Written as DNA, the CDR3 is TGTGCCAGCAGCCAACTAGCGGAGGCCTACAATGAGCAGTTCTTC.

This chain uses TRBV28 with TRBJ2-7; 12 nucleotides agree with TRBD1. There are 16 residues in the CDR3. Germline loops: CDR1 MDHEN, CDR2 SYDVKM. V lost 6 bases, J lost 4 bases, and 10 bases stayed unmatched. The chain's CDR3 is CASRGTGGPGFYEQYF. As DNA, the CDR3 is TGTGCCAGCAGGGGGACAGGGGGCCCGGGTTTTTACGAGCAGTACTTC.

The chain recombines TRBV28 with TRBJ2-1, with 9 positions matching TRBD1. Germline assignment: CDR1 MDHEN and CDR2 SYDVKM. The trim removed 5 bases at V and 9 bases at J, leaving 11 bases unmatched. There are 15 residues in the CDR3. The CDR3 protein is CASSLRDRDVGEQFF. The DNA for the CDR3 is TGTGCCAGCAGTCTCAGGGACAGGGACGTAGGTGAGCAGTTCTTC.

This chain connects TRBV27 to TRBJ2-7, with no clear D. The CDR3 runs to 15 residues. Germline V gene data show CDR1 as MNHEY and CDR2 as SMNVEV (reference sequence). V lost 3 bases to trimming and J lost 6 bases, with 18 bases between them. CDR3 sequence: CASSFTDARGLEQYF. The CDR3 nucleotides read TGTGCCAGCAGTTTCACCGACGCGAGAGGCCTCGAGCAGTACTTC.

The V call is TRBV5-1, the J call TRBJ2-1, with TRBD1 as a possible D gene (5 bases). This CDR3 contains 14 residues. The ends were cut back, 3 bases at V and 5 bases at J, with 12 bases in the middle. Germline V gives CDR1 SGHRS, CDR2 YFSETQ. CDR3 in amino acids: CASSSQGAHNEQFF. CDR3 nucleotide sequence: TGCGCCAGCAGCTCCCAGGGTGCCCACAATGAGCAGTTCTTC.

The chain employs TRBV7-9 and TRBJ2-6; a possible D gene is TRBD1 (5 bases). CDR1 SEHNR and CDR2 FQNEAQ come from the germline V gene (reference sequence). The CDR3 has 16 residues. V lost 1 base to trimming and J lost 0 bases, with 7 bases between them. The CDR3 DNA reads TGTGCCAGCAGCTTAGGGGGCATCTCTGGGGCCAACGTCCTGACTTTC. This codes for CASSLGGISGANVLTF.

This clone has more than one count but fewer than ten. V is TRBV5-6 and J is TRBJ2-1, with TRBD1 as a possible D gene (6 bases). The CDR3 totals 15 residues. Deletions cut 4 bases from V and 4 bases from J, with 15 bases between. Germline V gene lookup returns CDR1 SGHDT and CDR2 YYEEEE. Here the CDR3 DNA reads TGTGCCAGCAGCGGTCGGACAGCGACTTACAATGAGCAGTTCTTC. Protein: CASSGRTATYNEQFF.

The chain has TRBV6-1 and TRBJ2-5; D might be TRBD1 (7 bases). This CDR3 spans 13 amino acids. Trimming left V 9 bases short and J 6 bases short, with 17 bases between. Looked up from germline, CDR1 is MNHNS and CDR2 is SASEGT. This CDR3 reads CASRGQGGQTQYF. For the CDR3, the DNA is TGTGCCAGTCGCGGGCAGGGGGGCCAGACCCAGTACTTC.

This rearrangement joins TRBV18 to TRBJ2-2; no clear D gene. CDR1 and CDR2 (germline): KGHSH, LQKENI. This CDR3 contains 17 residues. V was pared by 4 bases and J by 1 base, with 16 bases between. The CDR3 sequence is CASSLLRDSRNTGELFF. In DNA, the CDR3 is TGTGCCAGCTCACTACTTAGAGATTCGAGGAACACCGGGGAGCTGTTTTTT.

This sequence joins TRBV11-2 and TRBJ2-7, with TRBD1 identical over 7 bases. The CDR3 extends over 14 amino acids. Unmatched junction bases numbered 7, after V lost 5 bases and J lost 3 bases. Germline assignment: CDR1 SGHAT and CDR2 FQNNGV. In nucleotides, the CDR3 is TGTGCCAGCAGCCTACGGCCAGGGGGCTACGAGCAGTACTTC. Residues: CASSLRPGGYEQYF.

For the CDR3, the DNA is TGTGCCAGCATCCTTGGGACAGGGGGAGAGGTTGGGCAGTTCTTC. It codes for CASILGTGGEVGQFF. The chain combines TRBV6-6 with TRBJ2-1; TRBD1 aligns across 11 bases. Germline CDR1 MNHNY, CDR2 SVGAGI (reference sequence). The CDR3 extends over 15 amino acids. Trimming removed 7 bases from V and 12 bases from J; junction bases left unmatched: 14.

This chain links TRBV19 with TRBJ2-1; no clear D gene. Germline V CDR1 and CDR2: LNHDA, SQIVND (reference sequence). V was clipped by 1 base and J by 3 bases, with 4 bases between them. The CDR3 is 13 amino acids. CDR3 sequence (DNA): TGTGCCAGTAGTATAGGTAACTACAATGAGCAGTTCTTC. Its translation: CASSIGNYNEQFF. Complete variable domain (other parts from reference TRBV19 and TRBJ2-1): DGGITQSPKYLFRKEGQNVTLSCEQNLNHDAMYWYRQDPGQGLRLIYYSQIVNDFQKGDIAEGYSVSREKKESFPLTVTSAQKNPTAFYLCASSIGNYNEQFFGPGTRLTVL.

The chain carries TRBV11-1 and TRBJ2-7; D is ambiguous. Germline V gene sequence: CDR1 SGHAT, CDR2 FQDESV (reference sequence). The CDR3 extends over 13 amino acids. The V gene lost 2 bases and the J gene lost 2 bases, with 7 bases spanning the gap. The CDR3 coding sequence is TGTGCCAGCAGCTTAAGGCGGCCCTACGAGCAGTACTTC. Translated, it gives CASSLRRPYEQYF.

The chain couples TRBV4-1 to TRBJ2-2, with 10 bases identical to TRBD2. The CDR3 covers 17 residues. The V gene's germline CDR1 is MGHRA and CDR2 YSYEKL. Trimming at V came to 3 bases and at J to 4 bases, leaving 8 bases not matched to a gene. Written as DNA, the CDR3 is TGCGCCAGCAGCCAGAGGTTCGGGACTAGCGCCACCGGGGAGCTGTTTTTT. It translates to CASSQRFGTSATGELFF.